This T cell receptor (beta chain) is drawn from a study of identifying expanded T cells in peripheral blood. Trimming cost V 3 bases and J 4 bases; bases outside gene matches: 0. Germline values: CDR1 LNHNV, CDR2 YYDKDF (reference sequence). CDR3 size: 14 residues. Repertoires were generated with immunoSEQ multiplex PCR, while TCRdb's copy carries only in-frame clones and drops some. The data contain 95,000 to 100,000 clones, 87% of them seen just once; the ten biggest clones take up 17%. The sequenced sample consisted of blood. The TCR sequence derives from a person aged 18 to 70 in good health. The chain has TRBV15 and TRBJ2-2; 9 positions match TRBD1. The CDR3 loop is CATSRDRGTGELFF. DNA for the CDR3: TGTGCCACCAGCAGGGACAGGGGCACCGGGGAGCTGTTTTTT. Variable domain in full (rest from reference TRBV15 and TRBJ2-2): DAMVIQNPRYQVTQFGKPVTLSCSQTLNHNVMYWYQQKSSQAPKLLFHYYDKDFNNEADTPDNFQSRRPNTSFCFLDIRSPGLGDTAMYLCATSRDRGTGELFFGEGSRLTVL.